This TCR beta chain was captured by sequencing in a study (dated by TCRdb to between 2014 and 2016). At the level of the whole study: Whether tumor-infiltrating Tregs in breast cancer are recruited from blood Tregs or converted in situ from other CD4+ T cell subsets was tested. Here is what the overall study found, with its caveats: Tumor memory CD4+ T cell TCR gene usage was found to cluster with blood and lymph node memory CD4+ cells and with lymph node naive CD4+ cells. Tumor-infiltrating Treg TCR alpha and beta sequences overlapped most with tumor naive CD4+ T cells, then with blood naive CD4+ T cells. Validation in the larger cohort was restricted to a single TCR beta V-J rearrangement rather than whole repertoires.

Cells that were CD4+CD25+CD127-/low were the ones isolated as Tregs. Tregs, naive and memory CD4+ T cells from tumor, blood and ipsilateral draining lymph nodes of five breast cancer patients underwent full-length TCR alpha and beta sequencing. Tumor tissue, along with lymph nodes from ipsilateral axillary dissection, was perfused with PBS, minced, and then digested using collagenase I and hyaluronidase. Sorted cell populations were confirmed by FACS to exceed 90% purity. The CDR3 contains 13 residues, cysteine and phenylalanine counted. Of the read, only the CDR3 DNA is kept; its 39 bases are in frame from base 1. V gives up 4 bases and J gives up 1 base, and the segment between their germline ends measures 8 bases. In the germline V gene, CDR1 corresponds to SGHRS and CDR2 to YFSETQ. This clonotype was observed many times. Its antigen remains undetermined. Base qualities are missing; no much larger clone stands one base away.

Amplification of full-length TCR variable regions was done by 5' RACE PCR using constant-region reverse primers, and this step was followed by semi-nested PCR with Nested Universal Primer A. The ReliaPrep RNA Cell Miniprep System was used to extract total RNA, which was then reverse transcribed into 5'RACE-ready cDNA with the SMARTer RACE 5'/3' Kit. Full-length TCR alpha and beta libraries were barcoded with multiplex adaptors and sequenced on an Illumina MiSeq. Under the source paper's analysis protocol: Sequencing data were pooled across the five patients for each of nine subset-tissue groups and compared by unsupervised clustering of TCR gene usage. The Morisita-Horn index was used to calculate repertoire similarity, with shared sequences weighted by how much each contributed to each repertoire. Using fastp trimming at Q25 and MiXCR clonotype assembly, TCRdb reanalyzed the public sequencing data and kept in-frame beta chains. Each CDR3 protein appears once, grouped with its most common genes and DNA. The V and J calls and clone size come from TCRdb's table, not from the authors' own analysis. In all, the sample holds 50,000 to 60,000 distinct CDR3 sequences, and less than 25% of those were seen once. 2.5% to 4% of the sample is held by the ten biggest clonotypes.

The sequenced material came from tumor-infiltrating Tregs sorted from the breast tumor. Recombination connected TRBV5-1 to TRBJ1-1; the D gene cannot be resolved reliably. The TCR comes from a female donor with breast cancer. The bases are TGCGCCAGCAGCGCGACCCCGAACACTGAAGCTTTCTTT. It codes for CASSATPNTEAFF. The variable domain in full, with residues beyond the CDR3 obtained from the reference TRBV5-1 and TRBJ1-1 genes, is KAGVTQTPRYLIKTRGQQVTLSCSPISGHRSVSWYQQTPGQGLQFLFEYFSETQRNKGNFPGRFSGRQFSNSRSEMNVSTLELGDSALYLCASSATPNTEAFFGQGTRLTVV.